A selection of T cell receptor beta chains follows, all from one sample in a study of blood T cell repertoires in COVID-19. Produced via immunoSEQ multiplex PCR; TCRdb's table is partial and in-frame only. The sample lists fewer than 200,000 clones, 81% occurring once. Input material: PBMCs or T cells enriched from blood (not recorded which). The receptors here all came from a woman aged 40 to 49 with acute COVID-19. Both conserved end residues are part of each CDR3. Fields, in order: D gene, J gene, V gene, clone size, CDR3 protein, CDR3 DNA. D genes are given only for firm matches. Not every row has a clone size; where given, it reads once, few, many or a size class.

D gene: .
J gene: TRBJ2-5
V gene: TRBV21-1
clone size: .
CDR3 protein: CASSKEGRAVQEAQYF
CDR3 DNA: TGTGCCAGCAGCAAAGAAGGGCGGGCAGTTCAAGAGGCCCAGTACTTC

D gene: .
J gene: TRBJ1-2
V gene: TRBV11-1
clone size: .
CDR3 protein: CASSQNNRDGYTF
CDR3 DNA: TGTGCCAGCAGCCAGAATAACAGGGATGGCTACACCTTC

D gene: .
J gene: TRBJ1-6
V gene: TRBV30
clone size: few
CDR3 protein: CAWSVRAGSPLHF
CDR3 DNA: TGTGCCTGGAGTGTAAGGGCAGGGTCACCCCTCCACTTT

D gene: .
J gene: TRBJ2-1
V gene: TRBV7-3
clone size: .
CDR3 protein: CASSYSLGQSSYNEQFF
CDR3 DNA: TGTGCCAGCAGCTATTCTCTCGGACAGAGCTCCTACAATGAGCAGTTCTTC

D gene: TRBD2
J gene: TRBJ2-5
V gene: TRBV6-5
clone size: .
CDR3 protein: CASSPGGRGETQYF
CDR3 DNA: TGTGCCAGCAGTCCCGGCGGGAGAGGAGAGACCCAGTACTTC

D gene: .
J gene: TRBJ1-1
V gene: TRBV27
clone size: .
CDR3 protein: CASSRSLLKTGLNEAFF
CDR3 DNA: TGTGCCAGCAGCCGTTCCCTCTTAAAGACAGGACTTAATGAAGCTTTCTTT

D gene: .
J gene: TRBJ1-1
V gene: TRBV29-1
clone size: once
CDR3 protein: CSVEDLGGTEAFF
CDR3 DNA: TGCAGCGTTGAAGATCTCGGGGGAACTGAAGCTTTCTTT

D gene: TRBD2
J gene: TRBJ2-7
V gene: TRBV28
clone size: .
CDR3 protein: CASSSGTREQYF
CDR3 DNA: TGTGCCAGCAGTAGCGGGACGAGGGAGCAGTACTTC

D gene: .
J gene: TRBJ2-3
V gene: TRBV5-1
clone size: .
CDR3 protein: CASRQTGTSTDTQYF
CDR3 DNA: TGCGCCAGCCGGCAAACCGGGACTAGCACAGATACGCAGTATTTT

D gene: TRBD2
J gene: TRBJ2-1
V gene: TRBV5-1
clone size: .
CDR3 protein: CASSLGAGGVNEQFF
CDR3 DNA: TGCGCCAGCAGCTTGGGTGCGGGAGGAGTCAATGAGCAGTTCTTC

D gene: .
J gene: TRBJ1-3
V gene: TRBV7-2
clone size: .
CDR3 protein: CASSLEYSRNTIYF
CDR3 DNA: TGTGCCAGCAGCTTAGAATACAGCAGAAACACCATATATTTT

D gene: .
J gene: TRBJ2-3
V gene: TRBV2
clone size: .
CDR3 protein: CASSKDRSITDTQYF
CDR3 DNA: TGTGCCAGCAGCAAAGACAGATCAATCACAGATACGCAGTATTTT

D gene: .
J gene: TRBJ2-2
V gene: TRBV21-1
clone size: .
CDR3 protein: CASSKVGGAGELFF
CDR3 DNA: TGTGCCAGCAGCAAAGTAGGGGGGGCCGGGGAGCTGTTTTTT

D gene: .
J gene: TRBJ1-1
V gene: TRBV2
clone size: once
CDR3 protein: CASSVRNEAFF
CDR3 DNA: TGTGCCAGCAGTGTGCGGAATGAAGCTTTCTTT

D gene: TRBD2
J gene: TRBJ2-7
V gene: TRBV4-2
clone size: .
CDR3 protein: CASSQEILSGRYEQYF
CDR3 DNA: TGTGCCAGCAGCCAAGAGATCCTTAGCGGGAGGTACGAGCAGTACTTC

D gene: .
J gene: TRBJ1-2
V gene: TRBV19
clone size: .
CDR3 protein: CASQRDRNYGYTF
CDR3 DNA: TGTGCCAGTCAAAGAGACAGGAACTATGGCTACACCTTC

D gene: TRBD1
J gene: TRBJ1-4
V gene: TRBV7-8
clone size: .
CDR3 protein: CASSFPGQGAEKLFF
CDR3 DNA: TGTGCCAGCAGCTTCCCGGGACAGGGAGCTGAAAAACTGTTTTTT

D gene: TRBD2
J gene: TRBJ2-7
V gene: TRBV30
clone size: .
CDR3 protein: CAWSGTWTSGYEQYF
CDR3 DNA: TGTGCCTGGAGTGGGACCTGGACTAGCGGCTACGAGCAGTACTTC

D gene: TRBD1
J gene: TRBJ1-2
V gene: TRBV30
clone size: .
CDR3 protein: CAWSAGGDYGYTF
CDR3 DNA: TGTGCCTGGAGTGCAGGGGGCGACTATGGCTACACCTTC

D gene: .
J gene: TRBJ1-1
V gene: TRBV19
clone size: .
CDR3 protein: CASKKGYTEAFF
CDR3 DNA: TGTGCCAGTAAAAAGGGGTACACTGAAGCTTTCTTT

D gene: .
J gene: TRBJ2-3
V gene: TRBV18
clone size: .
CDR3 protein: CASSPYTGTDTQYF
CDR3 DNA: TGTGCCAGCTCACCATACACAGGTACAGATACGCAGTATTTT

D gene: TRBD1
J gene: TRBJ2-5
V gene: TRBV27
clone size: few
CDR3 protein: CASSFSQGARETQYF
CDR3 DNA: TGTGCCAGCAGTTTTTCACAGGGGGCGCGGGAGACCCAGTACTTC

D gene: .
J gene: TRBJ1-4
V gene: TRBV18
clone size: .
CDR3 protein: CASSPNRDTNEKLFF
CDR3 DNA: TGTGCCAGCTCACCCAACAGAGATACTAATGAAAAACTGTTTTTT

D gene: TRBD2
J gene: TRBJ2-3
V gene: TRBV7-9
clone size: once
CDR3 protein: CASSLGLAGDTQYF
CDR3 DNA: TGTGCCAGCAGCTTAGGGCTAGCGGGAGATACGCAGTATTTT

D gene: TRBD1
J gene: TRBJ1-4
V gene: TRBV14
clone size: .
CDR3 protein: CASSQNRGANEKLFF
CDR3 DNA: TGTGCCAGCAGCCAGAACAGGGGAGCTAATGAAAAACTGTTTTTT

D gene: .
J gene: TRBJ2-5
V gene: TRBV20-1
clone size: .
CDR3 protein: CSASGQGGFGYQETQYF
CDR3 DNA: TGCAGTGCTAGTGGTCAGGGGGGATTCGGGTACCAAGAGACCCAGTACTTC

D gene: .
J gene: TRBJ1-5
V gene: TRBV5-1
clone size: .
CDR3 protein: CASSLDSSNQPQHF
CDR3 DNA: TGCGCCAGCAGCTTGGACAGTTCCAATCAGCCCCAGCATTTT

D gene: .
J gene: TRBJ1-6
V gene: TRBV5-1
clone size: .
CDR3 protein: CASSLRGGVNSPLHF
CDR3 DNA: TGCGCCAGCAGCCTGAGGGGGGGGGTGAATTCACCCCTCCACTTT

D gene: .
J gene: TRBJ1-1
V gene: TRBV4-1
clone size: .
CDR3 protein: CASSPAGGFTEAFF
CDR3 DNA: TGCGCCAGCAGCCCCGCCGGGGGGTTTACTGAAGCTTTCTTT

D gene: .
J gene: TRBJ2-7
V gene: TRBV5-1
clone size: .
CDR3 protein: CASSLGQFYEQYF
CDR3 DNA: TGCGCCAGCAGCTTGGGACAGTTCTACGAGCAGTACTTC